Detailed here is one T cell receptor beta chain. Measured with immunoSEQ multiplex PCR; TCRdb has only the in-frame clones, and not every one. Here the sample spans fewer than 250,000 clones, roughly 84% being singletons. This sample was included in a study of cytomegalovirus exposure and HLA in healthy donors. V was clipped by 4 bases and J by 2 bases; unmatched bases: 12. Germline CDR1 reads SGHNT; CDR2 reads YYREEE (reference sequence). This CDR3 has 16 residues. The chain has TRBV5-4 and TRBJ2-7; TRBD1 agrees at 7 bases. The source is a woman younger than 30 in good health and CMV-seropositive. Source material: PBMCs. CDR3 loop: CASSPGTDLPTYEQYF. The CDR3 bases are TGTGCCAGCAGCCCCGGGACAGATCTTCCCACCTACGAGCAGTACTTC. Full variable domain (missing parts from reference TRBV5-4 and TRBJ2-7): ETGVTQSPTHLIKTRGQQVTLRCSSQSGHNTVSWYQQALGQGPQFIFQYYREEENGRGNFPPRFSGLQFPNYSSELNVNALELDDSALYLCASSPGTDLPTYEQYFGPGTRLTVT.